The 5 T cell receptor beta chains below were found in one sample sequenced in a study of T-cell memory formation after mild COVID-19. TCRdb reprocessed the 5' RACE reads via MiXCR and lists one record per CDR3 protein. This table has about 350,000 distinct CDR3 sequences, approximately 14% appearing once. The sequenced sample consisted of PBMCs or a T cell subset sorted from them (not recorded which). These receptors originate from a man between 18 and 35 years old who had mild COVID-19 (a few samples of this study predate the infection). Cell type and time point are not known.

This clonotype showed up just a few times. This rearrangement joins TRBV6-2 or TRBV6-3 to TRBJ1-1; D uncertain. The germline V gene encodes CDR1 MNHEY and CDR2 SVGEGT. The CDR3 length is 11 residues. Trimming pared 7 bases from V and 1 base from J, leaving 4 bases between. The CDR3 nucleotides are TGTGCCAGCACCCAGAACACTGAAGCTTTCTTT. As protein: CASTQNTEAFF.

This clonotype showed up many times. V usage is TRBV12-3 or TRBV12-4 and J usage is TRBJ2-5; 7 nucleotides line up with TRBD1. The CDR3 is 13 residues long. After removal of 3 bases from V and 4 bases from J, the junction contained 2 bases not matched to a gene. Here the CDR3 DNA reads TGTGCCAGCAGTTTCCGGGACAGAGAGACCCAGTACTTC. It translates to CASSFRDRETQYF.

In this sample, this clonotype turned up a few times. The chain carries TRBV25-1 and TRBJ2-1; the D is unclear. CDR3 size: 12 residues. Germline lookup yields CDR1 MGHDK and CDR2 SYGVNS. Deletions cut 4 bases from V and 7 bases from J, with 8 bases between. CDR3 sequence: CASSAGNNEQFF. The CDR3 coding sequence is TGTGCCAGCAGTGCGGGCAATAATGAGCAGTTCTTC.

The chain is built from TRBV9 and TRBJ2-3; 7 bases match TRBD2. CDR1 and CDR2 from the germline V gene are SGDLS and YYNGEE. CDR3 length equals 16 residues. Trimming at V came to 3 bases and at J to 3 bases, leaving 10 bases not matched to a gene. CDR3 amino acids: CASSAHGRGFTDTQYF. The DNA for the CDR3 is TGTGCCAGCAGCGCCCACGGGCGGGGGTTTACAGATACGCAGTATTTT.

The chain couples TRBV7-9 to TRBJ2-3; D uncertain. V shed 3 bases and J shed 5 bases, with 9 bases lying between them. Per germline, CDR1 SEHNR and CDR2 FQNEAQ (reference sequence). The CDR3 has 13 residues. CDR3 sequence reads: CASSLAGQDTQYF. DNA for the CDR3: TGTGCCAGCAGCTTGGCCGGGCAAGATACGCAGTATTTT.